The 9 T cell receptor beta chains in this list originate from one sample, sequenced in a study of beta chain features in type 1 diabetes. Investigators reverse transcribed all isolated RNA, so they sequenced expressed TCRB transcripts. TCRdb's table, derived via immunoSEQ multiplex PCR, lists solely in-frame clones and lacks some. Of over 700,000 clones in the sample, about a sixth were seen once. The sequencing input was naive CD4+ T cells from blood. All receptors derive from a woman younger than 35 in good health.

The CDR3 is CASSLTTYEQYF. In DNA form, the CDR3 reads TGTGCCAGCAGCTTAACAACCTACGAGCAGTACTTC. This sequence joins TRBV5-5 and TRBJ2-7; D is unclear. The V end lost 2 bases, the J end lost 2 bases, and 5 bases lay between the germline ends. The CDR3 loop spans 12 amino acids. CDR1 and CDR2 (germline): SGHKS, YYEKEE (reference sequence).

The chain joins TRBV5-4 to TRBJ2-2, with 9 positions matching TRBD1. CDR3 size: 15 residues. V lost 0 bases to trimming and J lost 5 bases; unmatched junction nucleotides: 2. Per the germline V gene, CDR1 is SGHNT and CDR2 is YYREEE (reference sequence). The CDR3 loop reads CASSLDRGRTGELFF. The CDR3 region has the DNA TGTGCCAGCAGCTTGGACAGGGGGCGTACCGGGGAGCTGTTTTTT.

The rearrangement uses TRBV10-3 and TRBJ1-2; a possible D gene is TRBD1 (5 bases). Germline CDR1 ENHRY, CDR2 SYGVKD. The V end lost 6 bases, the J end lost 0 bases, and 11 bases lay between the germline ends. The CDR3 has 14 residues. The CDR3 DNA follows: TGTGCCATCAGATCCAGGGACTCTAACTATGGCTACACCTTC. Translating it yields CAIRSRDSNYGYTF.

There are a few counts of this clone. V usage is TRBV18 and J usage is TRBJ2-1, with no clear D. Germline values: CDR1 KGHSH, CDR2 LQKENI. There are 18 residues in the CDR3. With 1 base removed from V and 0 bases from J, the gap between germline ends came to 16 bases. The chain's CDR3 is CASSPRQQRDSSYNEQFF. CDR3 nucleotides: TGTGCCAGCTCACCACGTCAACAGCGTGATAGCTCCTACAATGAGCAGTTCTTC.

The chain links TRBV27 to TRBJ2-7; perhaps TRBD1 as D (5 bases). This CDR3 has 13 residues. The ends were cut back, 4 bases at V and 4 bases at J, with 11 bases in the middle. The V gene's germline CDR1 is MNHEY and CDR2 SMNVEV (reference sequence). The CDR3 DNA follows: TGTGCCAGCAGTTCGATAGACAGTTACGAGCAGTACTTC. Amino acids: CASSSIDSYEQYF.

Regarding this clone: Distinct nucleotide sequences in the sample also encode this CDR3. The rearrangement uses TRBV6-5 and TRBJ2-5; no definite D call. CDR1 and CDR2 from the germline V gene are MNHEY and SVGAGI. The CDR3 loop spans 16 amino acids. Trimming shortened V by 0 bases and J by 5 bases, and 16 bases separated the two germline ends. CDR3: CASSYSGSLGLETQYF. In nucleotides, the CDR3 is TGTGCCAGCAGTTACTCAGGTTCTCTGGGGTTGGAGACCCAGTACTTC.

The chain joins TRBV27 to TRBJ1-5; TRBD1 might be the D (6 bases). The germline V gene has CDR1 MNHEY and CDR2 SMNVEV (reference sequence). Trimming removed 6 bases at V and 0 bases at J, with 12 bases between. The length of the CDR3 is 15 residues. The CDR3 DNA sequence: TGTGCCAGCAGCAGATTACAGGGTAGCAATCAGCCCCAGCATTTT. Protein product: CASSRLQGSNQPQHF.

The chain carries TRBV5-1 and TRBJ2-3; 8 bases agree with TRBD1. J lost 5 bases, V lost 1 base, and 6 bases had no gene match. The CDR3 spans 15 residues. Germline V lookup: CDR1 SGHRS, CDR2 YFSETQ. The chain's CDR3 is CASSLRAGGVDTQYF. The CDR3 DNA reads TGCGCCAGCAGCTTGCGGGCAGGGGGCGTAGATACGCAGTATTTT.

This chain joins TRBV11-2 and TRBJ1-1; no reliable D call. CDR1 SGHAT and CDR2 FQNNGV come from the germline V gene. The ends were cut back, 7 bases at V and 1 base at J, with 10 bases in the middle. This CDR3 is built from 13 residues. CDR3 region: CASNQAGNTEAFF. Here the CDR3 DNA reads TGTGCCAGCAATCAGGCCGGGAACACTGAAGCTTTCTTT.